The rows below give T cell receptor beta chains drawn from one sample of a study of blood T cell repertoires in COVID-19. TCRdb keeps only in-frame clones here, not all; method: immunoSEQ multiplex PCR. The sample contains under 300,000 clones, about four fifths of which appear only once. Sequencing was performed on peripheral blood. Receptors were obtained from a woman aged 55-75 years with active or convalescent COVID-19. CDR3s include the opening cysteine and the closing phenylalanine or tryptophan. D genes are given only for firm matches. Size is stated for part of the rows, as once, few or many counts, or as a class when the clone is expanded.

>TRBV4-1|-|TRBJ2-1|TRBD2
TGCGCCAGCAGCCAATTTAGCGGGGGCCTGGGGAATGAGCAGTTCTTC
CASSQFSGGLGNEQFF
>TRBV7-9|-|TRBJ1-1|-
TGTGCCAGCAGCTTACAGGAGAACACTGAAGCTTTCTTT
CASSLQENTEAFF
>TRBV12-5|-|TRBJ1-5|TRBD1
TGTGCTAGTGGGCAGGGGGTTAGCAATCAGCCCCAGCATTTT
CASGQGVSNQPQHF
>TRBV18|few|TRBJ1-6|-
TGTGCCAGCTCACCCCCCAGCTCCTATAATTCACCCCTCCACTTT
CASSPPSSYNSPLHF
>TRBV12-3/TRBV12-4|few|TRBJ1-2|-
TGTGCCAGCAGCCTGAGGAATCGGGGCTACACCTTC
CASSLRNRGYTF
>TRBV4-1|-|TRBJ1-2|-
TGCGCCAGCAGCCAAGATATCGGGTTTCGAGGCTACACCTTC
CASSQDIGFRGYTF
>TRBV7-8|-|TRBJ1-5|-
TGTGCCAGCAGCTCCCCGGGCAGAGGGAAAAGCAATCAGCCCCAGCATTTT
CASSSPGRGKSNQPQHF
>TRBV27|-|TRBJ1-1|-
TGTGCCAGCAAAGGACAGAACATGAACACTGAAGCTTTCTTT
CASKGQNMNTEAFF
>TRBV4-2|-|TRBJ2-3|-
TGTGCCAGCAGCCAAGATTTCTCGGGATACACAGATACGCAGTATTTT
CASSQDFSGYTDTQYF
>TRBV15|few|TRBJ1-6|-
TGTGCCACCAGCAAATCCAGGGAACCCCTTCGGAATTCACCCCTCCACTTT
CATSKSREPLRNSPLHF
>TRBV5-8|-|TRBJ2-1|-
TGTGCCAGCAGTTTGCGGGATACAGGGAAGCCCTACAATGAGCAGTTCTTC
CASSLRDTGKPYNEQFF
>TRBV7-3|-|TRBJ1-1|-
TGTGCCAGCAGCTTTGGCGGCGGGAACACTGAAGCTTTCTTT
CASSFGGGNTEAFF
>TRBV11-3|-|TRBJ2-7|-
TGTGCCAGCAGCTTGTACCAGGACTACGAGCAGTACTTC
CASSLYQDYEQYF
>TRBV6-2/TRBV6-3|-|TRBJ1-1|-
TGTGCCAGCAGTTACCCGACAGACATGAACACTGAAGCTTTCTTT
CASSYPTDMNTEAFF
>TRBV7-9|-|TRBJ2-7|-
TGTGCCAGCAGCTTCCCAGGTTCCTACGAGCAGTACTTC
CASSFPGSYEQYF
>TRBV6-5|-|TRBJ2-1|-
TGTGCCAGCAGTTACTCGCAGGGCCTGGGTCACGTCTTC
CASSYSQGLGHVF
>TRBV19|-|TRBJ1-2|-
TGTGCCAGCCTCCGGGACACCCAAGCCTATGGCTACACCTTC
CASLRDTQAYGYTF
>TRBV4-3|-|TRBJ2-3|-
TGCGCCAGCAGCCAAGATTCAAACCTTGGAGGCAACACAGATACGCAGTATTTT
CASSQDSNLGGNTDTQYF
>TRBV12-3/TRBV12-4|-|TRBJ1-1|-
TGTGCCAGCTCCCCAGGCAGGTACACTGAAGCTTTCTTT
CASSPGRYTEAFF
>TRBV6-5|-|TRBJ1-1|TRBD1
TGTGCCAGCAGCGGGGACAGGGGAACTGAAGCTTTCTTT
CASSGDRGTEAFF
>TRBV29-1|-|TRBJ1-2|-
TGCAGTGCCGGGTATAGCTCCTATGGCTACACCTTC
CSAGYSSYGYTF
>TRBV29-1|-|TRBJ1-4|TRBD1
TGCAGCGTTGATCCACCGGGACAGACGAATGAAAAACTGTTTTTT
CSVDPPGQTNEKLFF
>TRBV7-2|-|TRBJ2-2|-
TGTGCCAGCAGCTTGAGTCGGGGAGTCACCGGGGAGCTGTTTTTT
CASSLSRGVTGELFF
>TRBV7-9|-|TRBJ2-2|TRBD1
TGTGCCAGCAGCTTGGCAGGGGGGAACACCGGGGAGCTGTTTTTT
CASSLAGGNTGELFF
>TRBV15|-|TRBJ1-4|TRBD1
TGTGCCACCGGCGGAGGAGACAGGGGACCTTTTGAAAAACTGTTTTTT
CATGGGDRGPFEKLFF
>TRBV3-1/TRBV3-2|few|TRBJ1-2|-
TGTGCCAGCAGCCAGATAGAAAACTATGGCTACACCTTC
CASSQIENYGYTF
>TRBV7-9|-|TRBJ1-4|-
TGTGCCAGCAGCTTAGCGGATGGGACTGTCGGAGGATGGAGGAAACTGTTTTTT
CASSLADGTVGGWRKLFF
>TRBV12-3/TRBV12-4|-|TRBJ1-2|-
TGTGCCAGCAGGCCGACAGGATATGGCTACACCTTC
CASRPTGYGYTF
>TRBV19|-|TRBJ1-1|-
TGTGCCAGTAGTACGGGTAGGAACACTGAAGCTTTCTTT
CASSTGRNTEAFF
>TRBV4-2|-|TRBJ2-3|TRBD2
TGTGCCAGCAGCCAAGATGTGGCTAGCGGGGGGTTCACAGATACGCAGTATTTT
CASSQDVASGGFTDTQYF
>TRBV11-1|once|TRBJ1-3|TRBD1
TGTGCCAGCAGCTCTTGGGACAGCGGTGGAAACACCATATATTTT
CASSSWDSGGNTIYF
>TRBV5-4|-|TRBJ2-1|TRBD1
TGTGCCAGCAGCTTACCCAGGGGGCGCGGCAATGAGCAGTTCTTC
CASSLPRGRGNEQFF
>TRBV6-2/TRBV6-3|-|TRBJ1-2|-
TGTGCCAGCAGCTCTGACCCGGGACAAAAAAACTATGGCTACACCTTC
CASSSDPGQKNYGYTF
>TRBV18|-|TRBJ2-1|-
TGTGCCAGCTCACCTCCCGACAAGCTTAGGGGTGAGCAGTTCTTC
CASSPPDKLRGEQFF
>TRBV2|few|TRBJ1-4|TRBD1
TGTGCCAGCAGGAGGGACAGGGAGGGTGAAAAACTGTTTTTT
CASRRDREGEKLFF
>TRBV6-5|-|TRBJ2-1|-
TGTGCCAGCAGTAACAACTACAATGAGCAGTTCTTC
CASSNNYNEQFF
>TRBV5-5|once|TRBJ1-5|TRBD1
TGTGCCAGCAGGCGGACAGGGGGCAGAGATCAGCCCCAGCATTTT
CASRRTGGRDQPQHF
>TRBV9|-|TRBJ2-5|TRBD2
TGTGCCAGCAGCGTAGGAGCGGGGGGGCGTGAGACCCAGTACTTC
CASSVGAGGRETQYF
>TRBV5-4|-|TRBJ2-7|-
TGTGCCAGCAGCTTGGGCCCCCCCGGGGCCTACGAGCAGTACTTC
CASSLGPPGAYEQYF
>TRBV27|-|TRBJ2-3|TRBD1
TGTGCCAGCAGTTTCTCCCCACTCAGACAGGGGGCGCCTTCTAGCACAGATACGCAGTATTTT
CASSFSPLRQGAPSSTDTQYF
>TRBV6-5|-|TRBJ1-1|TRBD1
TGTGCCAGCATCTTGACAGGGGCCACGAACACTGAAGCTTTCTTT
CASILTGATNTEAFF
>TRBV2|-|TRBJ1-1|-
TGTGCCAGCAGTGAAAACAGCCCCTTGGGCACTGAAGCTTTCTTT
CASSENSPLGTEAFF
>TRBV5-8|-|TRBJ2-6|TRBD1
TGTGCCAGCAGCTCGTTCTTCGGGACAGGGGACGCTGGGGCCAACGTCCTGACTTTC
CASSSFFGTGDAGANVLTF
>TRBV6-1|-|TRBJ1-2|-
TGTGCCAGCAGTGAGTCACAGGGAGATACTGGCTACACCTTC
CASSESQGDTGYTF
>TRBV10-3|few|TRBJ1-2|TRBD1
TGTGCCATCGGCGGACAGGGATATGATGGCTACACCTTC
CAIGGQGYDGYTF
>TRBV28|-|TRBJ1-5|-
TGTGCCAGCAGCTTCTCCCCTAGCAATCAGCCCCAGCATTTT
CASSFSPSNQPQHF
>TRBV30|few|TRBJ1-2|-
TGTGCCTGGAGTGTATATCTGGAACAGGATGGCTACACCTTC
CAWSVYLEQDGYTF
>TRBV29-1|-|TRBJ2-1|TRBD2
TGCAGCGTCCAGGGACTAGCCGGGGATGAGCAGTTCTTC
CSVQGLAGDEQFF
>TRBV3-1/TRBV3-2|-|TRBJ2-5|TRBD2
TGTGCCAGCAGCCCCCGGGGACTAGCCCGGGAGACCCAGTACTTC
CASSPRGLARETQYF
>TRBV18|-|TRBJ1-2|-
TGTGCCAGCTCACCTCCGGTGGCGGTCTATGGCTACACCTTC
CASSPPVAVYGYTF
>TRBV12-5|-|TRBJ1-1|-
TGTGCTAGTGGTTTGCCGTCCAGGGTCGAAGGTAAACGGAACACTGAAGCTTTCTTT
CASGLPSRVEGKRNTEAFF